This T cell receptor beta chain was captured by sequencing in a study of beta chain features in type 1 diabetes. As concerns this clone: Its antigen is as yet unknown.

Sequencing targeted expressed TCRB transcripts, as all isolated RNA had been reverse transcribed. Sequencing was performed with immunoSEQ multiplex PCR; in TCRdb, only in-frame clones are kept and a portion is missing. The sample lists 140,000 or so clones, about 13% seen once, with under 1.5% in the top ten. Regarding the study as a whole: Across all four CD4+ subsets, people with type 1 diabetes showed modestly shorter TCRB CDR3s. Any role of HLA type in TCRB rearrangement remained unresolved here.

CD4+ naive, central memory, regulatory and stem cell-like memory cells were sorted via CD45RO/CCR7/CD25/CD127/CD95/CD27. This CDR3 has 14 residues. Germline V gene sequence: CDR1 KGHSH, CDR2 LQKENI. V lost 3 bases, J lost 7 bases, and 4 bases stayed unmatched. The sequenced sample consisted of central memory CD4+ T cells from blood. This clonotype was sampled from a man between 18 and 35 years old with type 1 diabetes. This rearrangement joins TRBV18 to TRBJ2-5; 11 nucleotides line up with TRBD1. The CDR3 here is CASSPGQGDVTQYF. The CDR3 DNA sequence: TGTGCCAGCTCACCGGGACAGGGGGACGTGACCCAGTACTTC.